The 21 T cell receptor beta chains given below trace back to one sample, sequenced in a study of shared clonotypes between healthy human individuals. TCRdb's table, derived via immunoSEQ multiplex PCR, lists solely in-frame clones and lacks some. The repertoire consists of approximately 2,300,000 clones, with around 90% occurring once and the leading ten covering 0.37%. Sequencing was done on a sample of naive CD4+ T cells from PBMCs. Subset noted: CD45RA+ positively selected. These receptors came from a man between 18 and 35 years old in good health. Some clones in this sample may be carry-over from other donors' samples.

The genes are TRBV4-1 and TRBJ1-3; D is perhaps TRBD1 (6 bases). Germline V gene sequence: CDR1 MGHRA, CDR2 YSYEKL. V shed 3 bases and J shed 3 bases, with 18 bases lying between them. CDR3 length: 17 amino acids. CDR3: CASSQGRGTLVGNTIYF. CDR3 nucleotides: TGCGCCAGCAGCCAGGGTAGGGGGACGCTCGTTGGAAACACCATATATTTT.

CDR3 sequence: CASRSGSRVGAGELFF. In nucleotides, the CDR3 is TGTGCCAGCAGATCGGGGTCTCGGGTGGGGGCCGGGGAGCTGTTTTTT. The chain uses TRBV28 and TRBJ2-2; D possibly uses TRBD1 or TRBD2 (5 bases each). Germline CDR1 MDHEN, CDR2 SYDVKM. This CDR3 contains 16 residues. The V and J ends lost 6 bases and 6 bases respectively, with 20 bases between them.

The chain employs TRBV7-2 and TRBJ2-4, with D hard to call. Germline V gene sequence: CDR1 SGHTA, CDR2 FQGNSA. Between the trimmed V and J ends, which lost 4 bases and 11 bases, there was a span of 12 bases. This CDR3 is 12 amino acids long. CDR3 sequence: CASSSYIGVQYF. CDR3 nucleotide sequence: TGTGCCAGCAGCTCCTACATTGGCGTTCAGTACTTC.

The V call is TRBV2, the J call TRBJ1-1; TRBD1 matches 8 bases. CDR1 and CDR2 (germline): SNHLY, FYNNEI. V was clipped by 6 bases and J by 8 bases; unmatched bases: 5. The CDR3 is made up of 12 amino acids. CDR3 amino acids: CASSPGQAEAFF. The CDR3 DNA follows: TGTGCCAGCAGCCCGGGACAGGCGGAAGCTTTCTTT. Full variable domain (remainder filled in from reference TRBV2 and TRBJ1-1): EPEVTQTPSHQVTQMGQEVILRCVPISNHLYFYWYRQILGQKVEFLVSFYNNEISEKSEIFDDQFSVERPDGSNFTLKIRSTKLEDSAMYFCASSPGQAEAFFGQGTRLTVV.

The rearrangement joins TRBV5-1 to TRBJ2-1; 10 nucleotides match TRBD1. The CDR3 has 15 amino acids. V lost 1 base to trimming and J lost 5 bases; unmatched junction nucleotides: 3. Germline V lookup: CDR1 SGHRS, CDR2 YFSETQ. The CDR3 DNA reads TGCGCCAGCAGCTTGTCGGGACAGGGGAACAATGAGCAGTTCTTC. This gives the protein CASSLSGQGNNEQFF.

Comment on this clone: The sample contains more than one DNA sequence encoding this CDR3. The chain joins TRBV9 to TRBJ2-1; D may be TRBD2 (5 bases). CDR1 and CDR2 from the germline V gene are SGDLS and YYNGEE. This CDR3 contains 15 residues. Trimming left V 3 bases short and J 1 base short, with 11 bases between. The CDR3 spells CASSESGSSYNEQFF. The CDR3 nucleotides are TGTGCCAGCAGCGAGAGCGGAAGTTCCTACAATGAGCAGTTCTTC.

This chain uses TRBV7-3 with TRBJ2-1; 7 nucleotides match TRBD1. Looked up from germline, CDR1 is SGHTA and CDR2 is FQGTGA. The CDR3 covers 15 residues. V dropped 3 bases and J dropped 2; count of bases not matched to a gene: 4. Here the CDR3 DNA reads TGTGCCAGCAGCTTGCAAGGACAGGCCTACAATGAGCAGTTCTTC. Amino acids: CASSLQGQAYNEQFF.

The J gene is TRBJ1-2, the V gene TRBV27; 10 nucleotides agree with TRBD1. Germline CDR1 and CDR2: MNHEY and SMNVEV (reference sequence). CDR3 length: 17 residues. The V gene end was trimmed by 0 bases and the J gene end by 5 bases; junction bases not matched to a gene: 9. CDR3 DNA: TGTGCCAGCAGTTTATCCTCGACAGGGGGCGTTCTTTATGGCTACACCTTC. Protein sequence: CASSLSSTGGVLYGYTF.

The chain recombines TRBV7-3 with TRBJ2-5, with TRBD2 identical over 8 bases. The germline V gene encodes CDR1 SGHTA and CDR2 FQGTGA. The trim removed 5 bases at V and 5 bases at J, leaving 10 bases unmatched. The CDR3 is 15 residues long. The CDR3 reads CASSLAGGSFETQYF. In DNA form, the CDR3 reads TGTGCCAGCAGCCTTGCGGGAGGTAGCTTCGAGACCCAGTACTTC.

The rearrangement links TRBV10-3 to TRBJ1-1; D may be TRBD1 (6 bases). The germline gives CDR1 ENHRY, CDR2 SYGVKD. The CDR3 is 14 amino acids. V was trimmed by 10 bases and J by 7 bases, leaving 22 bases between them. The CDR3 nucleotides read TGTGCCACCCGGGACACCCCAAGTTTAGGTGAAGCTTTCTTT. This translates into CATRDTPSLGEAFF.

The gene calls are TRBV4-2 and TRBJ1-3, with a possible D match to TRBD1 (6 bases). Germline CDR1 reads LGHNA; CDR2 reads YNFKEQ. The CDR3 is 16 amino acids. Trimming removed 2 bases at V and 1 base at J, with 12 bases between. CDR3 in DNA: TGTGCCAGCAGCCAAAACCCTGGACAGTCTGGAAACACCATATATTTT. Translated: CASSQNPGQSGNTIYF.

This clone occurred once. The CDR3 nucleotides are TGTGCCAGCAGTGAAGGCCTAGCGGACACCTACGAGCAGTACTTC. Amino acids: CASSEGLADTYEQYF. The J gene is TRBJ2-7, the V gene TRBV25-1; 7 bases are a match to TRBD2. Germline V gene lookup returns CDR1 MGHDK and CDR2 SYGVNS. CDR3 size: 15 residues. The trim removed 2 bases at V and 2 bases at J, leaving 6 bases unmatched.

This chain connects TRBV7-9 to TRBJ2-1; 12 nucleotides line up with TRBD1. V dropped 0 bases and J dropped 6; count of bases not matched to a gene: 3. Germline V gives CDR1 SEHNR, CDR2 FQNEAQ (reference sequence). The CDR3 has 16 residues. The CDR3 spells CASSLARDRGLNEQFF. CDR3 in DNA: TGTGCCAGCAGCTTAGCCCGGGACAGGGGGCTCAATGAGCAGTTCTTC. Drawing the rest from reference TRBV7-9 and TRBJ2-1, the complete variable domain is DTGVSQNPRHKITKRGQNVTFRCDPISEHNRLYWYRQTLGQGPEFLTYFQNEAQLEKSRLLSDRFSAERPKGSFSTLEIQRTEQGDSAMYLCASSLARDRGLNEQFFGPGTRLTVL.

The chain couples TRBV18 to TRBJ2-1; D is uncertain. From germline, CDR1 is KGHSH and CDR2 LQKENI. The CDR3 totals 13 residues. V lost 3 bases, J lost 9 bases, and 12 bases lay in between. This CDR3 reads CASSPPSESEQFF. CDR3 nucleotides: TGTGCCAGCTCACCCCCATCCGAGAGTGAGCAGTTCTTC. Full variable domain (outside the CDR3, taken from reference TRBV18 and TRBJ2-1): NAGVMQNPRHLVRRRGQEARLRCSPMKGHSHVYWYRQLPEEGLKFMVYLQKENIIDESGMPKERFSAEFPKEGPSILRIQQVVRGDSAAYFCASSPPSESEQFFGPGTRLTVL.

The V gene is TRBV27, the J gene TRBJ2-1, with 10 bases fitting TRBD2. After removal of 3 bases from V and 2 bases from J, the junction contained 1 base not matched to a gene. This CDR3 spans 15 amino acids. The germline CDR1 and CDR2 sequences are MNHEY and SMNVEV (reference sequence). In DNA, the CDR3 is TGTGCCAGCAGTTTTGGACTAGCGGCCTACAATGAGCAGTTCTTC. Encoded protein: CASSFGLAAYNEQFF.

Concerning this clone itself: A read error may produce the germline difference seen at one junction end. The chain employs TRBV4-3 and TRBJ1-2; 8 bases map to TRBD1. The CDR3 extends over 15 amino acids. Per the germline V gene, CDR1 is LGHNA and CDR2 is YSLEER. The CDR3 DNA sequence: TGCGCCAGTAGCCCCCTCGGACAGGGCTTCTATGGCTACACCTTC. As protein: CASSPLGQGFYGYTF.

The chain has TRBV29-1 and TRBJ2-3; D is perhaps TRBD2 (5 bases). The CDR3 has 12 residues. V was cut by 4 bases and J by 3 bases, with 8 bases left in between. The germline gives CDR1 SQVTM, CDR2 ANQGSEA. CDR3 in amino acids: CSVVTGTDTQYF. The CDR3 nucleotides read TGCAGCGTTGTAACGGGAACAGATACGCAGTATTTT.

The chain uses TRBV6-1 and TRBJ2-5; 7 bases align to TRBD1. CDR3 length: 14 amino acids. CDR1 is MNHNS, CDR2 SASEGT, per germline. J was trimmed by 4 bases and V by 6 bases; bases with no gene match: 8. Here the CDR3 reads CASRETGLRETQYF. In nucleotides, the CDR3 is TGTGCCAGCAGAGAGACAGGGTTGAGAGAGACCCAGTACTTC.

The rearrangement links TRBV6-5 to TRBJ2-7; TRBD2 is a possible D gene (5 bases). This CDR3 contains 14 residues. V was shortened by 5 bases and J by 7 bases, with 18 bases between the two germline ends. Germline V gives CDR1 MNHEY, CDR2 SVGAGI. For the CDR3, the DNA is TGTGCCAGCAGTGAATGGACTCCATCTGGGGAGCAGTACTTC. Amino acids: CASSEWTPSGEQYF.

This clone was recorded only once. This sequence joins TRBV11-2 and TRBJ2-2; 8 positions agree with TRBD1. Germline CDR1 SGHAT, CDR2 FQNNGV. CDR3 length equals 16 residues. J lost 0 bases, V lost 6 bases, and 6 bases had no gene match. The CDR3: CASSPTGGSNTGELFF. The CDR3 DNA is TGTGCCAGCAGTCCAACAGGGGGTTCGAACACCGGGGAGCTGTTTTTT.

The chain recombines TRBV5-1 with TRBJ2-1, with unresolved D. This CDR3 is 15 amino acids long. Trimming pared 0 bases from V and 0 bases from J, leaving 7 bases between. Germline V lookup: CDR1 SGHRS, CDR2 YFSETQ. CDR3 sequence: CASSLEAFSYNEQFF. CDR3 in DNA: TGCGCCAGCAGCTTGGAAGCGTTCTCCTACAATGAGCAGTTCTTC. The full variable domain, its missing parts supplied by reference TRBV5-1 and TRBJ2-1, is KAGVTQTPRYLIKTRGQQVTLSCSPISGHRSVSWYQQTPGQGLQFLFEYFSETQRNKGNFPGRFSGRQFSNSRSEMNVSTLELGDSALYLCASSLEAFSYNEQFFGPGTRLTVL.